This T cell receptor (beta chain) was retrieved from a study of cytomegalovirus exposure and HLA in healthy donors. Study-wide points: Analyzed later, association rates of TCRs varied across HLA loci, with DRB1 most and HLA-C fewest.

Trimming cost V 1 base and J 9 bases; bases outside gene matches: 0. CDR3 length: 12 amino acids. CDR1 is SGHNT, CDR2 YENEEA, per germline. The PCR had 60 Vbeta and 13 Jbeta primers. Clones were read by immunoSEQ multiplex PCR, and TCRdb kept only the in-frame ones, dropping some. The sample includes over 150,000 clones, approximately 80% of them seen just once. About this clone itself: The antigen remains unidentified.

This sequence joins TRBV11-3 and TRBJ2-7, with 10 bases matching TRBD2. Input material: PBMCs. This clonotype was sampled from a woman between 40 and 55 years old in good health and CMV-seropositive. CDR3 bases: TGTGCCAGCAGCTTAGTAGCGGGAGGGCAGTACTTC. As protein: CASSLVAGGQYF.